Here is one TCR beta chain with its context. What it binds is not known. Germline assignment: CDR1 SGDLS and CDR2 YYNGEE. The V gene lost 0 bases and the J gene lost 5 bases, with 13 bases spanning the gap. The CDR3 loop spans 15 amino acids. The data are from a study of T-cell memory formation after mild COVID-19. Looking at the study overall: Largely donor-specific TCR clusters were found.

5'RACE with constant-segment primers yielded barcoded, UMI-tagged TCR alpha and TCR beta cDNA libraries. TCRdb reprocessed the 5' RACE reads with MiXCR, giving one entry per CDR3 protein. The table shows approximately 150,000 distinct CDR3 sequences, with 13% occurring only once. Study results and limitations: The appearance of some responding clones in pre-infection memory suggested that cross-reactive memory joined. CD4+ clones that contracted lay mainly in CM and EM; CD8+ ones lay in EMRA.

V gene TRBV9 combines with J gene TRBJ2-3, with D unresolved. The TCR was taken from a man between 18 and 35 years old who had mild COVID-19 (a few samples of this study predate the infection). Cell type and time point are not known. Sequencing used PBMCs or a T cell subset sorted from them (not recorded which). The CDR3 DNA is TGTGCCAGCAGCGTAGGAGTACAGTTAGGAGATACGCAGTATTTT. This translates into CASSVGVQLGDTQYF.